This is a list of T cell receptor beta chains from one sample in a study of shared clonotypes between healthy human individuals. Using immunoSEQ multiplex PCR, the repertoire was profiled, and TCRdb retains in-frame clones only, with some absent. The sample lists approximately 1,500,000 clones, roughly 96% occurring once. The sequenced sample consisted of naive CD4+ T cells sorted from blood. The receptors stem from a man aged 25-40 years in good health. Each CDR3 is given with its conserved first and last residue. D genes are given only for firm matches. A clone size is listed for some rows: how often the clone was seen (once, few, many), or a class if it is expanded.

.,.,TRBV7-2,TRBJ2-7,TGTGCCAGCAGCTTATTAGGCAGGAGCTCCTACGAGCAGTACTTC,CASSLLGRSSYEQYF
.,TRBD1,TRBV28,TRBJ1-4,TGTGCCAGCAGTTCCCTTCTTGCCGGTCGGACAGGGGTAAAACTGTTTTTT,CASSSLLAGRTGVKLFF
.,.,TRBV6-6,TRBJ1-1,TGTGCCAGCAGTTACGTAGAACTAAATGAAGCTTTCTTT,CASSYVELNEAFF
.,TRBD2,TRBV14,TRBJ2-2,TGTGCCAGCAGCCCACTAGCGGGAGGGCCGGGCACCGGGGAGCTGTTTTTT,CASSPLAGGPGTGELFF
.,.,TRBV29-1,TRBJ1-1,TGCAGCGTTGAACGGGGTTCGAACACTGAAGCTTTCTTT,CSVERGSNTEAFF
.,.,TRBV5-1,TRBJ2-5,TGCGCCAGCAGCCACGGGACAAGTGAAGAGACCCAGTACTTC,CASSHGTSEETQYF
.,.,TRBV5-1,TRBJ2-7,TGCGCCAGCAGCTTGGGAACGCTGTACGGGGAGCAGTACTTC,CASSLGTLYGEQYF
.,.,TRBV19,TRBJ2-1,TGTGCCAGTAGTATGATCACAAGTAACAATGAGCAGTTCTTC,CASSMITSNNEQFF
.,.,TRBV7-2,TRBJ2-7,TGTGCCAGCAGCTTAGGGTGGGGACGCGAGCAGTACTTC,CASSLGWGREQYF
once,TRBD2,TRBV30,TRBJ2-7,TGTGCCTGGAGAACTAGCGGGAGGTTCACCTACGAGCAGTACTTC,CAWRTSGRFTYEQYF
.,TRBD2,TRBV7-2,TRBJ2-3,TGTGCCAGCAGCTTAGGGACTAGCGGGAGAACAGATACGCAGTATTTT,CASSLGTSGRTDTQYF
.,.,TRBV11-2,TRBJ2-1,TGTGCCAGCAGCTCGACTAAATCAGGCAATGAGCAGTTCTTC,CASSSTKSGNEQFF
.,.,TRBV5-1,TRBJ1-4,TGCGCCAGCAGCGTGGACAGAAGGACTGAAAAACTGTTTTTT,CASSVDRRTEKLFF
.,.,TRBV7-2,TRBJ1-3,TGTGCCAGCAGCCGAGCACAGGGCTCTGGAAACACCATATATTTT,CASSRAQGSGNTIYF
.,.,TRBV6-5,TRBJ1-2,TGTGCCAGCAGCTCAAACACAGCTCTTCTTGGCTACACCTTC,CASSSNTALLGYTF
.,TRBD1,TRBV5-1,TRBJ2-7,TGCGCCAGCAGCTTGGGCCCGCGGACAGGAACCAACGAGCAGTACTTC,CASSLGPRTGTNEQYF
.,.,TRBV6-5,TRBJ2-3,TGTGCCAGCAGTTACACCCCCAGATTGCCCACAGATACGCAGTATTTT,CASSYTPRLPTDTQYF
.,.,TRBV6-1,TRBJ2-7,TGTGCCAGCACAGCGCCCAGCTCCTACGAGCAGTACTTC,CASTAPSSYEQYF
.,TRBD1,TRBV5-1,TRBJ2-7,TGCGCCAGCAGCTTGGCGATGACAGGGGTATCCTACGAGCAGTACTTC,CASSLAMTGVSYEQYF
.,.,TRBV11-2,TRBJ1-1,TGTGCCAGCAGCTTTAAACCCACAGGCTTCGAAGCTTTCTTT,CASSFKPTGFEAFF
.,TRBD2,TRBV5-1,TRBJ2-6,TGCGCCAGCAGCTTGGGGCTAGCGGGAGGCGCTGGGGCCAACGTCCTGACTTTT,CASSLGLAGGAGANVLTF
.,TRBD2,TRBV7-2,TRBJ2-3,TGTGCCAGCAGCTTAGGACTAGCGGGAGCGGATACGCAGTATTTT,CASSLGLAGADTQYF
.,TRBD2,TRBV27,TRBJ2-2,TGTGCCAGCAGTTCTCTAGCGGGAGGGCCTTCCGGGGAGCTGTTTTTT,CASSSLAGGPSGELFF
.,.,TRBV6-6,TRBJ2-7,TGTGCCAGCAGTCCCACGGAGGGGTCCTACGAGCAGTACTTC,CASSPTEGSYEQYF
.,TRBD1,TRBV5-1,TRBJ1-2,TGCGCCAGCAGCCCGGGACAGGGAGGCTATGGCTACACCTTC,CASSPGQGGYGYTF
.,TRBD1,TRBV14,TRBJ2-1,TGTGCCAGCAGCCGAACGGGACAGGGGGGCCGGAATGAGCAGTTCTTC,CASSRTGQGGRNEQFF
.,.,TRBV10-2,TRBJ2-3,TGCGCCAGCAGTGAAGGGACAGGGTTCCTAGCGGGTGTGTATTTT,CASSEGTGFLAGVYF
.,.,TRBV28,TRBJ2-7,TGTGCCAGCAGTTTACTGGGGGCGGGCGAGCAGTACTTC,CASSLLGAGEQYF
.,.,TRBV27,TRBJ2-1,TGTGCCAGCAGTTCAAGGATTTACAGGGATGAGCAGTTCTTC,CASSSRIYRDEQFF
.,.,TRBV5-4,TRBJ1-4,TGTGCCAGCAGCTTGGGAGGGCCGACTAATGAAAAACTGTTTTTT,CASSLGGPTNEKLFF